The text below deals with one TCR beta chain. These data belong to a study of blood T cell repertoires in COVID-19. About the research overall: Researchers got acute and convalescent COVID-19 samples from the United States, Italy and Spain. The analysed material was cDNA or gDNA that came from T cells, B-cell-depleted T cells, or PBMCs.

The authors' processing: It was from reference gene primer amplification that nucleated cell counts were estimated. Libraries were prepared by immunoSEQ multiplex PCR; TCRdb keeps only in-frame clonotypes and omits some of them. The V and J calls and clone size were taken over from that table, and D and trimming were inferred from the DNA. The sample holds 200,000 to 300,000 clones, 70% to 85% seen once. The sample consisted of peripheral blood. The TCR was taken from a man aged 40-49 years who had recovered from COVID-19.

CDR3 loop: CASSIPPDSPLHF. Written as DNA, the CDR3 is TGTGCCAGTAGTATTCCCCCCGATTCACCCCTCCACTTT. V gene TRBV19 combines with J gene TRBJ1-6; D gene uncertain. The germline V and J ends were trimmed by 3 bases and 8 bases, with 8 bases remaining between them. CDR1 and CDR2 (germline): LNHDA, SQIVND (reference sequence). This CDR3 has 13 amino acids.